This record looks at one TCR beta chain sequence and its context. Antigen specificity is unknown. Healthy Caucasian individuals made up all the donors. These data originate in a study of identical twins. Study-level results: Clonotypes of the beta chain that were abundant in cord blood carried fewer insertions (memory repertoires showed none).

CDR1 and CDR2 from the germline V gene are ENHRY and SYGVKD. V lost 0 bases and J 6 bases, leaving 16 bases between the germline ends. The CDR3 is 16 residues long. A universal primer site was created by template switching, with the cDNA bearing unique molecular identifiers. TCRdb re-analysed the 5' RACE reads in MiXCR, keeping a single row per CDR3 protein. The data show 1.5 million or so distinct CDR3 sequences, less than 40% seen once. The chain employs TRBV10-3 and TRBJ2-3, with D maybe TRBD2 (6 bases). The clonotype originates from a newborn girl in good health. The sequenced material came from cord blood. CDR3 nucleotide sequence: TGTGCCATCAGTGAGTCGTCGGCGGGAAGGAGGGATACGCAGTATTTT. Translating it yields CAISESSAGRRDTQYF.